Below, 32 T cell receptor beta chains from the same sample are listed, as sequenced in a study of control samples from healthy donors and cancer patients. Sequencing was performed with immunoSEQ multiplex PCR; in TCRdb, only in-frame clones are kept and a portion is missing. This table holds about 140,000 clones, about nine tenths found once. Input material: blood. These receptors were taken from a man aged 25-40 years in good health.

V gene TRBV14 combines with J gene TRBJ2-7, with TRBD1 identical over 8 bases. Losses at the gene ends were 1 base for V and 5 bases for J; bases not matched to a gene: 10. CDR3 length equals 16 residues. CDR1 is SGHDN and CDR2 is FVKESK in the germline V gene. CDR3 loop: CASSQVIGTGRNEQYF. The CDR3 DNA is TGTGCCAGCAGCCAAGTCATCGGGACAGGACGGAACGAGCAGTACTTC.

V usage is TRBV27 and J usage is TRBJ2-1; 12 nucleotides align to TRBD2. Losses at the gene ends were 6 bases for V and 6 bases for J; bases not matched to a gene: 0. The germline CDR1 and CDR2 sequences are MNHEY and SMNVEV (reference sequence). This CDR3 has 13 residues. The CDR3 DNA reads TGTGCCAGCAGACTAGCGGGGGGCAATGAGCAGTTCTTC. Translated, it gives CASRLAGGNEQFF.

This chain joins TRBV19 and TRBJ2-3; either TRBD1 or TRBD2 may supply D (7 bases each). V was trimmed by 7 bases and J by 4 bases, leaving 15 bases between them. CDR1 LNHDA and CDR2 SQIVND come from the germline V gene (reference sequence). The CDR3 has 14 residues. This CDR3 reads CASTRGGRPDTQYF. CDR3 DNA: TGTGCCAGTACCAGGGGGGGGCGGCCAGATACGCAGTATTTT. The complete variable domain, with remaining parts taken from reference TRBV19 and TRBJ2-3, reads DGGITQSPKYLFRKEGQNVTLSCEQNLNHDAMYWYRQDPGQGLRLIYYSQIVNDFQKGDIAEGYSVSREKKESFPLTVTSAQKNPTAFYLCASTRGGRPDTQYFGPGTRLTVL.

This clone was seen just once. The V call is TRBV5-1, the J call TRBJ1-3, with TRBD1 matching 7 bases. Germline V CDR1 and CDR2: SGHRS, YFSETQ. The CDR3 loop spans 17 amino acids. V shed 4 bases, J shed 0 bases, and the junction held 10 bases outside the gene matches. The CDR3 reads CASSRDSRKVSGNTIYF. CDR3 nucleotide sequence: TGCGCCAGCAGCCGGGACAGTAGGAAGGTCTCTGGAAACACCATATATTTT.

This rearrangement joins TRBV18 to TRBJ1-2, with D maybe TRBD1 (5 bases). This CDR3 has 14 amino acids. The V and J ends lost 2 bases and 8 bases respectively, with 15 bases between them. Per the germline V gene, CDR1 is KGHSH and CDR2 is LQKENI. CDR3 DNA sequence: TGTGCCAGCTCACCAATTGGGGGTAAGTGCGGCTACACCTTC. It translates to CASSPIGGKCGYTF.

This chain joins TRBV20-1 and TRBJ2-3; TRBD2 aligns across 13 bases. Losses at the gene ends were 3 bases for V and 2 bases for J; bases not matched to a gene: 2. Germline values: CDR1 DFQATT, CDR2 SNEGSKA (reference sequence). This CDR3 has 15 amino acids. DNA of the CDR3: TGCAGTGCTAGTACTAGCGGGGGGGCCACAGATACGCAGTATTTT. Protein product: CSASTSGGATDTQYF.

CDR3 nucleotides: TGCAGCGTTGAAAAAACATCCTACGAGCAGTACTTC. As protein: CSVEKTSYEQYF. The chain combines TRBV29-1 with TRBJ2-7; D gene unclear. V lost 2 bases and J lost 1, with 6 bases in between. Per germline, CDR1 SQVTM and CDR2 ANQGSEA. The CDR3 is made up of 12 amino acids.

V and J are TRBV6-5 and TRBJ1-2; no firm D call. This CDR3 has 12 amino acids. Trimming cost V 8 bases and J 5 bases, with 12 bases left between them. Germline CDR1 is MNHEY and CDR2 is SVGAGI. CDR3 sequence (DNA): TGTGCCAGCCTTAGTGAAAAGTATGGCTACACCTTC. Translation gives CASLSEKYGYTF.

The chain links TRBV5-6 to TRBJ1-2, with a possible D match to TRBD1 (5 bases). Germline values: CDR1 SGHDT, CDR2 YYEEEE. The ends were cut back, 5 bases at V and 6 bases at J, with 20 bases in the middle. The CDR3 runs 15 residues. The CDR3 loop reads CASSGIDGAPNGYTF. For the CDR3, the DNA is TGTGCCAGCAGTGGGATTGACGGGGCGCCGAATGGCTACACCTTC.

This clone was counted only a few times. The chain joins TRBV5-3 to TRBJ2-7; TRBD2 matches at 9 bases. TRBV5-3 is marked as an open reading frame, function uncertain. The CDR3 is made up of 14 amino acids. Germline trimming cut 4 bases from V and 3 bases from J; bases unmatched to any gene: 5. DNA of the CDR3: TGTGCCAGAAGCATAGCGGGGGCTATCTACGAGCAGTACTTC. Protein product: CARSIAGAIYEQYF.

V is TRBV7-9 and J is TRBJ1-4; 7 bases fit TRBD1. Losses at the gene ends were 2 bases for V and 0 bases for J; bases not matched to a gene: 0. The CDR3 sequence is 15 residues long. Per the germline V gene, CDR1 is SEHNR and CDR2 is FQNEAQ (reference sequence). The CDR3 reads CASSLQGATNEKLFF. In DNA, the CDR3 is TGTGCCAGCAGCTTACAGGGGGCAACTAATGAAAAACTGTTTTTT.

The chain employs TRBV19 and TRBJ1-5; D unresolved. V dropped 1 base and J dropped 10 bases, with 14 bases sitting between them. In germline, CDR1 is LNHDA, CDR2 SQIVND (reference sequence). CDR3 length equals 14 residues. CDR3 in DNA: TGTGCCAGTAGTATAGGAGGAAAAGGCGGACCCCAGCATTTT. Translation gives CASSIGGKGGPQHF.

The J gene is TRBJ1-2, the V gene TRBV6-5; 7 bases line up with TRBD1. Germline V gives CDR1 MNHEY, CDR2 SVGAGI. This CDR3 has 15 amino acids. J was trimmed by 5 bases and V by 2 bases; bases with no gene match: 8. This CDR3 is CASSYTRQGYYGYTF. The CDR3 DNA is TGTGCCAGCAGTTACACTCGACAGGGATATTATGGCTACACCTTC.

CDR3 DNA sequence: TGTGCCAGCGCGGAGAGCTCCTATAATTCACCCCTCCACTTT. Translating gives CASAESSYNSPLHF. The chain carries TRBV2 and TRBJ1-6; D is uncertain. V was cut by 8 bases and J by 0 bases, with 8 bases left in between. The CDR3 runs 14 residues. From germline, CDR1 is SNHLY and CDR2 FYNNEI. The full variable domain, completed using reference TRBV2 and TRBJ1-6, is EPEVTQTPSHQVTQMGQEVILRCVPISNHLYFYWYRQILGQKVEFLVSFYNNEISEKSEIFDDQFSVERPDGSNFTLKIRSTKLEDSAMYFCASAESSYNSPLHFGNGTRLTVT.

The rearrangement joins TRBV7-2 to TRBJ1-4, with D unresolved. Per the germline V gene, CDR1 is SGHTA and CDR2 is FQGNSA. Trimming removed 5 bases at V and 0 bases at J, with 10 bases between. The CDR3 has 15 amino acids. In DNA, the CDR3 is TGTGCCAGCAGCCGCAGACAAGCAACTAATGAAAAACTGTTTTTT. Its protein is CASSRRQATNEKLFF.

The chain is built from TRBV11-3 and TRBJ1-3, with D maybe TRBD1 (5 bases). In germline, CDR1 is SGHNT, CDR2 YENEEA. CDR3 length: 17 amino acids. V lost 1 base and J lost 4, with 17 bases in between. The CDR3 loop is CASSLVDGRGEGNTIYF. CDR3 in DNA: TGTGCCAGCAGCTTAGTGGACGGAAGGGGAGAAGGAAACACCATATATTTT. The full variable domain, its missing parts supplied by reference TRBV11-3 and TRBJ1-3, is EAGVVQSPRYKIIEKKQPVAFWCNPISGHNTLYWYLQNLGQGPELLIRYENEEAVDDSQLPKDRFSAERLKGVDSTLKIQPAELGDSAVYLCASSLVDGRGEGNTIYFGEGSWLTVV.

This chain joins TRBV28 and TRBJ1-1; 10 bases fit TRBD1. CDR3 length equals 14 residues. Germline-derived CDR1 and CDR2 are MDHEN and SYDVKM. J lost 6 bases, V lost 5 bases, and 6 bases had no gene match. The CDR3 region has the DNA TGTGCCAGCAGTCAGGACAGGGGGGGTGCTGAAGCTTTCTTT. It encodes CASSQDRGGAEAFF.

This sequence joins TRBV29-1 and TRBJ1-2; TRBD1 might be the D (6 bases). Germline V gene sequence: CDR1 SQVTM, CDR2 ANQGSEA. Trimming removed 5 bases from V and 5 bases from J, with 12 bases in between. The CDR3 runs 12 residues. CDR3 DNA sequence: TGCAGCGTTCAGCGGACAGATTATGGCTACACCTTC. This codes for CSVQRTDYGYTF.

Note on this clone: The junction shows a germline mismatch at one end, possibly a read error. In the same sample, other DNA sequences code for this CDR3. Here the CDR3 reads CASSLTGGNTDTQYF. DNA of the CDR3: TGTGCCAGCAGCTTAACAGGGGGTAACACAGATACGCAATATTTT. The chain carries TRBV5-6 and TRBJ2-3; 8 bases line up with TRBD1. The germline CDR1 and CDR2 sequences are SGHDT and YYEEEE. The CDR3 has 15 residues.

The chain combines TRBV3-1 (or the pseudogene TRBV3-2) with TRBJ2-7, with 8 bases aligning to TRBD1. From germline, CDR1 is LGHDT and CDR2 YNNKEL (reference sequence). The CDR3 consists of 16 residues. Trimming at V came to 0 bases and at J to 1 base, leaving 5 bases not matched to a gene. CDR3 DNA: TGTGCCAGCAGCCAAGAACCCGGACAGGGATCCTACGAGCAGTACTTC. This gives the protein CASSQEPGQGSYEQYF.

The CDR3 DNA follows: TGTGCCAGCAGTCAAACAGGGTGGAAATATGGCTACACCTTC. Translating it yields CASSQTGWKYGYTF. The J gene is TRBJ1-2, the V gene TRBV6-5; TRBD1 might be the D (6 bases). Germline CDR1 and CDR2: MNHEY and SVGAGI. The length of the CDR3 is 14 residues. Deletions cut 5 bases from V and 5 bases from J, with 15 bases between.

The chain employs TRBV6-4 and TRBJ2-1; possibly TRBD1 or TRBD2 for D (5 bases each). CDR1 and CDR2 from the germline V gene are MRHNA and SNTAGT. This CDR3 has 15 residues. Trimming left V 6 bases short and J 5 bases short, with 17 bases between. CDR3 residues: CASSVRDQPHNEQFF. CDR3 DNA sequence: TGTGCCAGCAGCGTCCGGGACCAGCCTCACAATGAGCAGTTCTTC.

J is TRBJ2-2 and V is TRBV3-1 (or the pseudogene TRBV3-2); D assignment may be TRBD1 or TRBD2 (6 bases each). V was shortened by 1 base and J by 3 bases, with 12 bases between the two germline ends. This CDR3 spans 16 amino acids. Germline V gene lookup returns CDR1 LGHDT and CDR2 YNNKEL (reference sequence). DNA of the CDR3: TGTGCCAGCAGCCAAGGGGGGGCGTTCTACACCGGGGAGCTGTTTTTT. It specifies CASSQGGAFYTGELFF.

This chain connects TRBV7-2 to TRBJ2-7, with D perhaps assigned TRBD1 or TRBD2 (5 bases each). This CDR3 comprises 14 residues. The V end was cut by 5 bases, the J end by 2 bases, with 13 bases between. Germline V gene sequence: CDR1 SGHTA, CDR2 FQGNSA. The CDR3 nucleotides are TGTGCCAGCAGCGCCGGGGACGAAACCTACGAGCAGTACTTC. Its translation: CASSAGDETYEQYF.

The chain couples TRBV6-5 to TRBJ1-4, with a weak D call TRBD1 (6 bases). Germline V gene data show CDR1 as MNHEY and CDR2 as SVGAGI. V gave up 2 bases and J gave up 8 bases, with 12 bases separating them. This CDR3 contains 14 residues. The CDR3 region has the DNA TGTGCCAGCAGTTACCTTCAGGGGAGGGAAAAACTGTTTTTT. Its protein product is CASSYLQGREKLFF.

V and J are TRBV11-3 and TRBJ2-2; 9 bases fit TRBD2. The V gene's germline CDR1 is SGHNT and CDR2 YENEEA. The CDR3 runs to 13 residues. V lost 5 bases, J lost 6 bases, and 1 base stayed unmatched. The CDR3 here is CASSRGGAGELFF. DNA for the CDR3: TGTGCCAGCAGCCGCGGGGGGGCCGGGGAGCTGTTTTTT.

CDR3 in DNA: TGTGCCACTCGGGACGTAGGACTAGTGGGGACCGGGGAGCTGTTTTTT. Translated: CATRDVGLVGTGELFF. The chain is built from TRBV10-3 and TRBJ2-2; TRBD2 agrees at 7 bases. The germline V gene has CDR1 ENHRY and CDR2 SYGVKD. CDR3 length: 16 amino acids. The junction had 16 bases not matched to a gene; V was cut back by 10 bases and J by 5 bases.

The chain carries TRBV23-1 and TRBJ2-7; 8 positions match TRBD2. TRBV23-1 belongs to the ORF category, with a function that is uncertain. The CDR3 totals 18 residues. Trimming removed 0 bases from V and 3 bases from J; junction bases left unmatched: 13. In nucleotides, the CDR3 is TGCGCCAGCAGTCAATCGGAGTGGAGCGGGGGCTTCAACTACGAGCAGTACTTC. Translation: CASSQSEWSGGFNYEQYF.

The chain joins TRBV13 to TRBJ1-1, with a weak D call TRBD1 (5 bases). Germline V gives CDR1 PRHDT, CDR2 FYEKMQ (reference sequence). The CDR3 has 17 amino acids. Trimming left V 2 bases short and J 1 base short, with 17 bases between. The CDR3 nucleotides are TGTGCCAGCAGCTTATCAACCCGGACATCTGGGAACACTGAAGCTTTCTTT. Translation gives CASSLSTRTSGNTEAFF.

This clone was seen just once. In nucleotides, the CDR3 is TGTGCCAGCACTGTACAGGGGAACTATGGCTACACCTTC. Protein product: CASTVQGNYGYTF. V and J are TRBV27 and TRBJ1-2; 7 bases match TRBD1. CDR1 and CDR2 from the germline V gene are MNHEY and SMNVEV (reference sequence). CDR3 size: 13 residues. V lost 7 bases, J lost 2 bases, and 4 bases stayed unmatched.

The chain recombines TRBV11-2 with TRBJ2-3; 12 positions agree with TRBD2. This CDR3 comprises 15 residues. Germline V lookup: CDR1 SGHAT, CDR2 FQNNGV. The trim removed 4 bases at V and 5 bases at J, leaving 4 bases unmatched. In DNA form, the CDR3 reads TGTGCCAGCAGCTCCCTAGCGGGGGGGCAAGATACGCAGTATTTT. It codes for CASSSLAGGQDTQYF.

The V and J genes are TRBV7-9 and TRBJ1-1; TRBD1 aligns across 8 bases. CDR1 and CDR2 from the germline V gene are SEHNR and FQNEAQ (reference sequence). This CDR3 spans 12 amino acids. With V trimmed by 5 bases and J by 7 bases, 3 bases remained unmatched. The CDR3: CASSRQGSEAFF. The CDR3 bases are TGTGCCAGCAGCCGACAGGGGAGTGAAGCTTTCTTT.